The 4 T cell receptor beta chains presented below share a single source sample, sequenced in a study of blood T cells in healthy people across ages. Next came a second PCR, run for about 7 to 12 cycles, which used a sample-barcoded 5' primer along with a J-beta primer mix. TCRdb re-called the 5' RACE reads through MiXCR, storing one row per CDR3 protein. The data show more than 600,000 distinct CDR3 sequences, 20% to 30% seen once. These data were likewise used in another study, on T cells of mothers and their children.

Sequences were obtained from blood. These receptors were collected from a boy aged 10-17 years in good health.

Comments on this clonotype: The junction shows a germline mismatch at one end, possibly a read error. The chain is built from TRBV7-2 and TRBJ2-5; D is unresolved. There are 14 residues in the CDR3. From germline, CDR1 is SGHTA and CDR2 FQGNSA. The CDR3 DNA is TGCGCCAGCAGCTCTGGACCTCAGAGGGAGACCCAGTACTTC. Encoded protein: CASSSGPQRETQYF.

The chain recombines TRBV20-1 with TRBJ2-3; D assignment may be TRBD1 or TRBD2 (7 bases each). From germline, CDR1 is DFQATT and CDR2 SNEGSKA (reference sequence). The CDR3 covers 16 residues. Trimming took off 0 bases at V and 5 bases at J, with 18 bases between the two ends. The CDR3 reads CSARDSRAGGEDTQYF. CDR3 DNA sequence: TGCAGTGCTAGAGATAGTAGGGCAGGGGGGGAAGATACGCAGTATTTT.

The chain couples TRBV5-1 to TRBJ1-1; no reliable D call. V was cut by 2 bases and J by 3 bases, with 14 bases left in between. The CDR3 sequence is 15 residues long. Germline CDR1 is SGHRS and CDR2 is YFSETQ. CDR3 DNA sequence: TGCGCCAGCAGCTTATCGGGTGGGCGCGACACTGAAGCTTTCTTT. It yields the protein CASSLSGGRDTEAFF.

The V gene is TRBV9, the J gene TRBJ2-7; D is possibly TRBD2 (6 bases). Trimming took off 5 bases at V and 0 bases at J, with 12 bases between the two ends. The CDR3 extends over 14 amino acids. Germline V lookup: CDR1 SGDLS, CDR2 YYNGEE. DNA of the CDR3: TGTGCCAGCAGACCGGGACTCCACTCCTACGAGCAGTACTTC. This codes for CASRPGLHSYEQYF.